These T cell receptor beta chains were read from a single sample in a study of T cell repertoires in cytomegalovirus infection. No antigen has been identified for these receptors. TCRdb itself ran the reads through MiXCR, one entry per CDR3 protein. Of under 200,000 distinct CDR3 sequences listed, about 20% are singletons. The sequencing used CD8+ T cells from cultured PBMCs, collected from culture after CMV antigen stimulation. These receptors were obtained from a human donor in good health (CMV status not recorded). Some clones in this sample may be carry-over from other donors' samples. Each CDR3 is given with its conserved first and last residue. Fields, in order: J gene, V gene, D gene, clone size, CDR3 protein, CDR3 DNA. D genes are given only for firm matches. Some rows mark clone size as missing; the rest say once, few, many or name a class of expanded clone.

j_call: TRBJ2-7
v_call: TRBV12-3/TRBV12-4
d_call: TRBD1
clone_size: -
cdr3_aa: CASSWWDSSYEQYF
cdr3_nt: TGTGCCAGCAGTTGGTGGGACAGTTCCTACGAGCAGTACTTC

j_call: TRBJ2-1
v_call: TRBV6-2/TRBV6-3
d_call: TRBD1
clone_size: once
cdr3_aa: CASRPKGGKSNEQFF
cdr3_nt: TGTGCCAGCAGGCCAAAAGGGGGCAAGAGCAATGAGCAGTTCTTC

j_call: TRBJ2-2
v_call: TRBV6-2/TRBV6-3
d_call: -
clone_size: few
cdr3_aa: CASGAVAPGELFF
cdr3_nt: TGTGCCAGCGGTGCCGTTGCCCCCGGGGAGCTGTTTTTT

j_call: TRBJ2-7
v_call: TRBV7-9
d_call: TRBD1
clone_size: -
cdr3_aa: CASSAGPDRGHDRQYF
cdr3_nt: TGTGCCAGCAGCGCGGGCCCTGACAGGGGGCATGATCGGCAGTACTTC

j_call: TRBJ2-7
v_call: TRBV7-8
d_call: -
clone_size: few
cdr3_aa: CASSLEPPYEQYF
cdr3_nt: TGTGCCAGCAGCTTAGAACCCCCCTACGAGCAGTACTTC

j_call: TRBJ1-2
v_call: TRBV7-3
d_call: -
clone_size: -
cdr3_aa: CASSLTSVGEDGYTF
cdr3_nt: TGTGCCAGCAGCTTAACCTCTGTGGGGGAAGATGGCTACACCTTC

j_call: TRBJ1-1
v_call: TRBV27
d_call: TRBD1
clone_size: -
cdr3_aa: CASSSGTGLYTEAFF
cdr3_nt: TGTGCCAGCAGTTCCGGGACAGGGTTGTACACTGAAGCTTTCTTT

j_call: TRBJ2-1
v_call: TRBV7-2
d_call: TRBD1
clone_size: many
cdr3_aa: CASSLVGTANYNEQFF
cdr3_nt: TGTGCCAGCAGCTTAGTCGGGACAGCCAATTACAATGAGCAGTTCTTC

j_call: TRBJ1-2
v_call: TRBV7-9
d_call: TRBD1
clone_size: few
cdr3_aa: CASTQGAVDGYTF
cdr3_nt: TGTGCCAGCACCCAGGGGGCGGTGGACGGCTACACCTTC

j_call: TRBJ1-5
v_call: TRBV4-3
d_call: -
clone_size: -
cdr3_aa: CASSQDLGTGNQPQHF
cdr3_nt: TGCGCCAGCAGCCAAGATCTGGGGACGGGCAATCAGCCCCAGCATTTT

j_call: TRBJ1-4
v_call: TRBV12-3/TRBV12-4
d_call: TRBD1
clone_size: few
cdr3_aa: CASSYRDSPTNEKLFF
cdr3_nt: TGTGCCAGCAGTTACCGGGACAGTCCAACTAATGAAAAACTGTTTTTT

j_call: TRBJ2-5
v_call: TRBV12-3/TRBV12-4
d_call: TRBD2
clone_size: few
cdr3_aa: CASSLKGAGGPKTQYF
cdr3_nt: TGTGCCAGCAGTTTGAAAGGAGCGGGGGGGCCTAAGACCCAGTACTTC

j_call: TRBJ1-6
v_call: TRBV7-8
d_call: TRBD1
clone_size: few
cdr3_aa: CASSLPQDRLRGALHF
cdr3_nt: TGTGCCAGCAGCTTACCGCAGGACAGGCTCCGAGGAGCCCTCCACTTT

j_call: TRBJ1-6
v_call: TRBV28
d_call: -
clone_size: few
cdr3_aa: CASSFGQGPYNSPLHF
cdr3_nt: TGTGCCAGCAGTTTTGGGCAGGGCCCCTATAATTCACCCCTCCACTTT

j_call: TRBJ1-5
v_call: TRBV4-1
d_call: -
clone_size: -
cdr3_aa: CASSLRHPESNQPQHF
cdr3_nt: TGCGCCAGCAGCCTACGACACCCAGAGAGCAATCAGCCCCAGCATTTT

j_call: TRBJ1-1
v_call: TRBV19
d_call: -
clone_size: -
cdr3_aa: CASSGRDLEEVNTEAFF
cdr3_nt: TGTGCCAGTAGTGGCCGGGACCTCGAGGAGGTGAACACTGAAGCTTTCTTT

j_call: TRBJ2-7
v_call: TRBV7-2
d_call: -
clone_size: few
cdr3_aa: CASSWGREQYF
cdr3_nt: TGTGCCAGCAGCTGGGGGCGGGAGCAGTACTTC

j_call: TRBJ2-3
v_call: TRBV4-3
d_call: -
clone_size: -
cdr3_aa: CASSQSYGTSVSTDTQYF
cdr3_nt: TGCGCCAGCAGCCAATCTTACGGGACGTCGGTGAGCACAGATACGCAGTATTTT

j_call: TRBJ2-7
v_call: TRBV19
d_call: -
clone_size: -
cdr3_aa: CASSIGAGTYEQYF
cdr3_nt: TGTGCCAGTAGTATCGGGGCAGGGACCTACGAGCAGTACTTC

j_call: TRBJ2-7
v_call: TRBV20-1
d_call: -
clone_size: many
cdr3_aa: CSARDSIDLEQYF
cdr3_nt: TGCAGTGCTAGAGATTCGATAGACCTCGAGCAGTACTTC

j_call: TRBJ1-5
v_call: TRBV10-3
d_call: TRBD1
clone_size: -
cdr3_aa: CAISRDRAGSNQPQHF
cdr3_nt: TGTGCCATCAGTAGGGACAGGGCTGGGAGCAATCAGCCCCAGCATTTT

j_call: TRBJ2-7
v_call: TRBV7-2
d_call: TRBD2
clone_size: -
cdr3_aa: CASSLPGLAGNYEQYF
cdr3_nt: TGTGCCAGCAGCTTACCCGGACTAGCGGGGAACTACGAGCAGTACTTC

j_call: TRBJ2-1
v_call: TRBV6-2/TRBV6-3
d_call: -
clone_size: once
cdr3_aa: CASSNSVSYNEQFF
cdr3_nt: TGTGCCAGCAGTAACTCAGTCTCCTACAATGAGCAGTTCTTC

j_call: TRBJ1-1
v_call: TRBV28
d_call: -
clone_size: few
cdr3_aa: CASSVGAMNTEAFF
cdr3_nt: TGTGCCAGCAGTGTAGGGGCTATGAACACTGAAGCTTTCTTT

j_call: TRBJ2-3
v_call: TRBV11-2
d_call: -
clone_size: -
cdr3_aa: CASSLVFRSTDTQYF
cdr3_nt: TGTGCCAGCAGCTTAGTTTTCAGAAGCACAGATACGCAGTATTTT

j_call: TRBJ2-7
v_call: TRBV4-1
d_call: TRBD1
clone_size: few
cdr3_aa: CASSQVLTVPGQGAYEQYF
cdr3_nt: TGCGCCAGCAGCCAAGTATTGACCGTGCCGGGACAGGGGGCTTACGAGCAGTACTTC

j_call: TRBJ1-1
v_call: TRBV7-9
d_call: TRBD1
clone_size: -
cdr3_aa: CASSPRDRSLNTEAFF
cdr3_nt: TGTGCCAGCAGCCCGAGGGACAGGAGCCTGAACACTGAAGCTTTCTTT

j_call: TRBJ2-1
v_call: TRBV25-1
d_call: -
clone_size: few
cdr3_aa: CASSEYDSSLLYNEQFF
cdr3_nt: TGTGCCAGCAGTGAATATGACAGCTCCCTCCTCTACAATGAGCAGTTCTTC

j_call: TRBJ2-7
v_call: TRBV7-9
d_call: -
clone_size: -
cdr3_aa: CASSLEAGPAYEQYF
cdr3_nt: TGTGCCAGCAGCTTAGAGGCAGGGCCTGCGTACGAGCAGTACTTC

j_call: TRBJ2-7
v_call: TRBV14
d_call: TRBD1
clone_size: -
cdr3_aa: CASSQEGDRSPYEQYF
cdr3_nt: TGTGCCAGCAGCCAAGAGGGGGACAGGTCTCCCTACGAGCAGTACTTC

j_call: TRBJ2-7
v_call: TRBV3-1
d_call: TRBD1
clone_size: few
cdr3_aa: CASSQDKGTDYYEQYF
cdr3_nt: TGTGCCAGCAGCCAAGATAAGGGGACAGATTACTACGAGCAGTACTTC

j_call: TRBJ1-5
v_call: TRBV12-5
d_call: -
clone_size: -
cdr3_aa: CASGSLGGSNQPQHF
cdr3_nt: TGTGCTAGTGGCTCTCTAGGGGGAAGCAATCAGCCCCAGCATTTT

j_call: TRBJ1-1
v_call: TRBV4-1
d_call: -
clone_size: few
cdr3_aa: CASSQNSPNTEAFF
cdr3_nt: TGCGCCAGCAGCCAAAACAGTCCGAACACTGAAGCTTTCTTT

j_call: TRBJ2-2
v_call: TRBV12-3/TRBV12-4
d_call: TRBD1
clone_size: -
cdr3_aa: CASSGSGQLNTGELFF
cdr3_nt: TGTGCCAGCAGTGGATCGGGACAGCTGAACACCGGGGAGCTGTTTTTT

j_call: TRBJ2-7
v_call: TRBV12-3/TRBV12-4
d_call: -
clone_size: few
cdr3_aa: CASSFQLRSYEQYF
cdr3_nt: TGTGCCAGCAGTTTCCAGTTGCGGAGTTACGAGCAGTACTTC

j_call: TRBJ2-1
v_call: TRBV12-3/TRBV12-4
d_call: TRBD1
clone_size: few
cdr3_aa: CASSLEGGPEQFF
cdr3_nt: TGTGCCAGCAGTTTAGAAGGGGGCCCGGAGCAGTTCTTC

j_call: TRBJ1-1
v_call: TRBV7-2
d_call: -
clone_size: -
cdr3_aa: CASSGMGQGAFF
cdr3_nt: TGTGCCAGCAGCGGTATGGGGCAGGGAGCTTTCTTT

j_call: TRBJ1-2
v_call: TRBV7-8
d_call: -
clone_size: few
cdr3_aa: CASSTPPGNYGYTF
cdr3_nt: TGTGCCAGCAGCACCCCCCCCGGGAACTATGGCTACACCTTC

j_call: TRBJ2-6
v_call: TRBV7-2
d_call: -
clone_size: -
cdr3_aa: CASSLRARAAGANVLTF
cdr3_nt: TGTGCCAGCAGCTTACGTGCCCGAGCGGCAGGGGCCAACGTCCTGACTTTC

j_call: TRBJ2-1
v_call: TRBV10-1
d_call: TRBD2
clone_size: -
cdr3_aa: CASSESGGAHEQFF
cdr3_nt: TGCGCCAGCAGTGAGAGCGGGGGGGCACATGAGCAGTTCTTC

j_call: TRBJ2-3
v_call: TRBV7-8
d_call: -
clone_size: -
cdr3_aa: CASSLNTQYF
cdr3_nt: TGTGCCAGCAGCTTAAATACGCAGTATTTT

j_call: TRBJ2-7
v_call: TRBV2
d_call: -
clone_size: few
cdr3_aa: CASSEPGSIHYEQYF
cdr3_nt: TGTGCCAGCAGTGAACCAGGATCCATTCACTACGAGCAGTACTTC

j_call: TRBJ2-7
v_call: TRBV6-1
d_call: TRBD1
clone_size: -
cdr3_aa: CASSSGQADEQYF
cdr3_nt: TGTGCCAGCAGTTCAGGACAGGCGGACGAGCAGTACTTC

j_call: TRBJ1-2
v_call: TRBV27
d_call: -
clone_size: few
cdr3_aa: CASSPPGSNGYTF
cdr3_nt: TGTGCCAGCAGTCCCCCGGGTAGTAATGGCTACACCTTC

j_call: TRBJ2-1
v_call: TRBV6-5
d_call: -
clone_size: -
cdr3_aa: CASSYPAGEQFF
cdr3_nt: TGTGCCAGCAGTTACCCTGCGGGTGAGCAGTTCTTC

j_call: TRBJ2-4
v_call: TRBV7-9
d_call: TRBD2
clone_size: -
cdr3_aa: CASSFSGGEAKNIQYF
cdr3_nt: TGTGCCAGCAGCTTTAGCGGGGGGGAAGCCAAAAACATTCAGTACTTC

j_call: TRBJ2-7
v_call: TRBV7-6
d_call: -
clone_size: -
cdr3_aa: CASSLEPSSQSSYEQYF
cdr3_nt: TGTGCCAGCAGCCTCGAACCTTCCAGTCAGAGCTCCTACGAGCAGTACTTC

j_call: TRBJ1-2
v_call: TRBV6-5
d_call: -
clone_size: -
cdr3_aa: CASSYGRQYFNYGYTF
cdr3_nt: TGTGCCAGCAGTTATGGTCGACAGTACTTTAACTATGGCTACACCTTC

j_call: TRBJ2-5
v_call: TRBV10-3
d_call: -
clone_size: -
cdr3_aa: CATKGEETQYF
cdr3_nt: TGTGCCACCAAGGGGGAAGAGACCCAGTACTTC

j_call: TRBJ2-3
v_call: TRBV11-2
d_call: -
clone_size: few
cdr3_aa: CASSFPSGASTDTQYF
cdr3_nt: TGTGCCAGCAGCTTCCCTTCGGGGGCTAGCACAGATACGCAGTATTTT

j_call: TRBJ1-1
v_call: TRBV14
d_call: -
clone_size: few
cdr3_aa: CASSQDRTLPDNTEAFF
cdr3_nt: TGTGCCAGCAGCCAAGATAGAACCCTCCCAGATAACACTGAAGCTTTCTTT

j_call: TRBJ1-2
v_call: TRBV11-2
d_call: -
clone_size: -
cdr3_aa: CASSYRQGPNYGYTF
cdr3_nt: TGTGCCAGCAGCTACAGGCAGGGGCCAAACTATGGCTACACCTTC

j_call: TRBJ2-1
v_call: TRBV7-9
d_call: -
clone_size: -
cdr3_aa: CASSLTGGGLYNEQFF
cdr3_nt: TGTGCCAGCAGCTTAACAGGAGGGGGCCTTTACAATGAGCAGTTCTTC

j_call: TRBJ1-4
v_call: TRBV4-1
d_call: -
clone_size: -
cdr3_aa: CASSQWGATNEKLFF
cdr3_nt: TGCGCCAGCAGCCAATGGGGCGCAACTAATGAAAAACTGTTTTTT

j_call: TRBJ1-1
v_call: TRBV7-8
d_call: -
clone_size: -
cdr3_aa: CASSLTEAFF
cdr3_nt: TGTGCCAGCAGCTTAACTGAAGCTTTCTTT